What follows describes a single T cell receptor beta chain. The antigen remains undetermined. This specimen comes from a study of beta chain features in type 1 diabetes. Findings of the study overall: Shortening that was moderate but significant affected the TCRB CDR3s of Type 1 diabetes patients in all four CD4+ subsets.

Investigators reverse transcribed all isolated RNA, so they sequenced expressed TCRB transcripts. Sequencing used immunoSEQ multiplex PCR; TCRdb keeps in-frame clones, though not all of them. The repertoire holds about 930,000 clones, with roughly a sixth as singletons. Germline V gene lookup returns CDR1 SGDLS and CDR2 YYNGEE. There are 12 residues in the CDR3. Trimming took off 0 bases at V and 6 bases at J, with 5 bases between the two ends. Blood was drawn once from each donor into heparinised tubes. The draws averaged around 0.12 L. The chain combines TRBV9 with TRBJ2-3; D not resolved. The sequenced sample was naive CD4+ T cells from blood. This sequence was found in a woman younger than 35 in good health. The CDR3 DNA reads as TGTGCCAGCAGCGTAGATCCGGATACGCAGTATTTT. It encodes CASSVDPDTQYF.